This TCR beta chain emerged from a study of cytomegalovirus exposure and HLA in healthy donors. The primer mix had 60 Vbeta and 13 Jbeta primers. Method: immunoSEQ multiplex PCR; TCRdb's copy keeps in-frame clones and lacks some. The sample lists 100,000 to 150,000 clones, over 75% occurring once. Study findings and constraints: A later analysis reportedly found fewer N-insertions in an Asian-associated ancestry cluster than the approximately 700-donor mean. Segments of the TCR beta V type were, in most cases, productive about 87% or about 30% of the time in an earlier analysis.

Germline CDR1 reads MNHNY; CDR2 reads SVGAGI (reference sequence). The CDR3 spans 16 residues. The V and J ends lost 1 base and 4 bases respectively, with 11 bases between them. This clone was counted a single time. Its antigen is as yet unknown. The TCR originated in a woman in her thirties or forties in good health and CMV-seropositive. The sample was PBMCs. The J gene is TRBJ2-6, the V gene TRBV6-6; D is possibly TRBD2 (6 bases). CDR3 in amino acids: CASSYWEVSGANVLTF. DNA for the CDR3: TGTGCCAGCAGTTACTGGGAGGTCTCCGGGGCCAACGTCCTGACTTTC.